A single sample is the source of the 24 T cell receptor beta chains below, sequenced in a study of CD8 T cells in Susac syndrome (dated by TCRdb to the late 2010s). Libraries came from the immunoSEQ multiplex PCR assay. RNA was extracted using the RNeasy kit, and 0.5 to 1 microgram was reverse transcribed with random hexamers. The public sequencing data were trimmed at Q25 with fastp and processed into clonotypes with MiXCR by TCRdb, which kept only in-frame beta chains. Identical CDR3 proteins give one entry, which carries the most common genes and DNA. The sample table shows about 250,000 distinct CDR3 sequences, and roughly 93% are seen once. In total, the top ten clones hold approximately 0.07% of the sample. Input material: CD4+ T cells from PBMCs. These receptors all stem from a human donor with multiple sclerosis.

CDR3 bases: TGTGCCAGCAGCGCCAGGACTGCTGTCTCTGGAAACACCATATATTTT. It translates to CASSARTAVSGNTIYF. This chain connects TRBV7-9 to TRBJ1-3; D remains ambiguous. Trimming cost V 5 bases and J 0 bases, with 14 bases left between them. CDR1 SEHNR and CDR2 FQNEAQ come from the germline V gene (reference sequence). This CDR3 has 16 residues.

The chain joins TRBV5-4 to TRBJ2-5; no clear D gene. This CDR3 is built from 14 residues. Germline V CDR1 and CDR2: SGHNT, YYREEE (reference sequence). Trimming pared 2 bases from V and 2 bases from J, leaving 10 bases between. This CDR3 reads CASSFGHGQETQYF. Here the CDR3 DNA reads TGTGCCAGCAGCTTTGGGCATGGACAAGAGACCCAGTACTTC.

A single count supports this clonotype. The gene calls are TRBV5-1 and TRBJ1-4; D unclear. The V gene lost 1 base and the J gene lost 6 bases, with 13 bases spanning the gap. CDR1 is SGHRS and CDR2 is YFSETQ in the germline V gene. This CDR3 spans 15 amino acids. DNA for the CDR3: TGCGCCAGCAGCTTGTCCGCAGGTGCGGATGAAAAACTGTTTTTT. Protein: CASSLSAGADEKLFF.

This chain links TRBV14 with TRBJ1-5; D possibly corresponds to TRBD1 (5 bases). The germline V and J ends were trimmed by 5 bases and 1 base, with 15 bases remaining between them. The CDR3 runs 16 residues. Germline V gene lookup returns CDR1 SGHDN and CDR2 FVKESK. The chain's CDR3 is CASSYSGKLSNQPQHF. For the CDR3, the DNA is TGTGCCAGCAGCTACTCAGGGAAGTTAAGCAATCAGCCCCAGCATTTT.

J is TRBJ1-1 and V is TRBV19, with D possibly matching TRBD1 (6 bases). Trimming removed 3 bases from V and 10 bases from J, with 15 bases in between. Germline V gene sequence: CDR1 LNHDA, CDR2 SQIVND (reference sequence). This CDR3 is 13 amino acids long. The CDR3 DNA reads TGTGCCAGTAGTATCGGGGGGCGCGAGGCAGCTTTCTTT. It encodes CASSIGGREAAFF.

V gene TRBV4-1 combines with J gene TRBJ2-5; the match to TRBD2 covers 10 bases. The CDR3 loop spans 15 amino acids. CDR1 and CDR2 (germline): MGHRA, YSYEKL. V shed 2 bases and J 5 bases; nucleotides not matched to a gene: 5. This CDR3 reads CASSQLGLAVETQYF. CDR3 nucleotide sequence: TGCGCCAGCAGCCAACTCGGACTAGCGGTCGAGACCCAGTACTTC.

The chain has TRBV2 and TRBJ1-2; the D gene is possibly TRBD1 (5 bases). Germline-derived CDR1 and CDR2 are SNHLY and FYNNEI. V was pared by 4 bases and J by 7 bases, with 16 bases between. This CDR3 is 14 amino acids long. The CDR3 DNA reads TGTGCCAGCAGTGGGGGAGGGACCCCCTCTGGCTACACCTTC. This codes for CASSGGGTPSGYTF.

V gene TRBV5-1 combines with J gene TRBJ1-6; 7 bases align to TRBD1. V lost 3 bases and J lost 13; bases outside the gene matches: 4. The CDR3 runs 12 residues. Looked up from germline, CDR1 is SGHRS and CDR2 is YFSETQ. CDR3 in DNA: TGCGCCAGCAGCTCCCCACAGGGGCCCCTCCACTTT. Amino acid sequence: CASSSPQGPLHF.

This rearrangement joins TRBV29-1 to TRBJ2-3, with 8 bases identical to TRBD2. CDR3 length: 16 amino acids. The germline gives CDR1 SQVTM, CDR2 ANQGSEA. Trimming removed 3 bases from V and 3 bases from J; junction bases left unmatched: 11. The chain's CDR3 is CSVEAIRGGGTDTQYF. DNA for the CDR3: TGCAGCGTTGAGGCCATCCGGGGGGGCGGGACAGATACGCAGTATTTT.

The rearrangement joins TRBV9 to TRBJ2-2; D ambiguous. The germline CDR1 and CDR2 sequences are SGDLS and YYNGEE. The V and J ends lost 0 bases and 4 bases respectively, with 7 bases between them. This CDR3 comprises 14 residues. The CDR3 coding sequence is TGTGCCAGCAGCGTAGTCCCAGGCACCGGGGAGCTGTTTTTT. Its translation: CASSVVPGTGELFF.

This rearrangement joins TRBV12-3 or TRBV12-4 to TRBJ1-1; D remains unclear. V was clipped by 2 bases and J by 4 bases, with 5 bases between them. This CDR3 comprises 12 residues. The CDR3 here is CASSLPSTEAFF. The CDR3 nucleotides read TGTGCCAGCAGTTTACCCAGCACTGAAGCTTTCTTT.

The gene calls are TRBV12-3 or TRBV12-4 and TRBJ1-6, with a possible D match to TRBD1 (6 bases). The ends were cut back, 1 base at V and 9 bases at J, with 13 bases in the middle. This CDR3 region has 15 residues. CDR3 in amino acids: CASSLGPGAGSPLHF. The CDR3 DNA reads TGTGCCAGCAGTTTAGGCCCAGGGGCGGGTTCACCCCTCCACTTT.

The CDR3 nucleotides are TGTGCCAGCAGTCCCGGGACAGGGTTTTGGGAGCAGTACTTC. Translated, it gives CASSPGTGFWEQYF. The V gene is TRBV2, the J gene TRBJ2-7; 9 nucleotides agree with TRBD1. The V segment lost 5 bases and the J segment 7 bases; nucleotides outside the gene matches: 9. The V gene's germline CDR1 is SNHLY and CDR2 FYNNEI. The CDR3 runs to 14 residues.

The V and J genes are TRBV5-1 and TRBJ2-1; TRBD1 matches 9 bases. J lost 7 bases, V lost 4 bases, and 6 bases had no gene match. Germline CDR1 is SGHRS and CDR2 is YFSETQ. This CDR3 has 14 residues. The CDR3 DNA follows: TGCGCCAGCAGCCCTGGGGACAGGGAGAATGAGCAGTTCTTC. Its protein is CASSPGDRENEQFF.

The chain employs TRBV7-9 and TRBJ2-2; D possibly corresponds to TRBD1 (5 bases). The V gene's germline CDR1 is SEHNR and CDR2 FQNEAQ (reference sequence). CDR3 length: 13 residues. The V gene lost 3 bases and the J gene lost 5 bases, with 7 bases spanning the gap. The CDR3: CASSFGQTGELFF. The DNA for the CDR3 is TGTGCCAGCAGCTTTGGACAAACCGGGGAGCTGTTTTTT.

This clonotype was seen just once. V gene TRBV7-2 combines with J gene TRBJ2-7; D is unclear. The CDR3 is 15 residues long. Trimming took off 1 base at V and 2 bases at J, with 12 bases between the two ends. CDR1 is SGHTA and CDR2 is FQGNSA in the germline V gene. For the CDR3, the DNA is TGTGCCAGCAGCTTAGAAATCGGACGTACCTACGAGCAGTACTTC. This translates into CASSLEIGRTYEQYF.

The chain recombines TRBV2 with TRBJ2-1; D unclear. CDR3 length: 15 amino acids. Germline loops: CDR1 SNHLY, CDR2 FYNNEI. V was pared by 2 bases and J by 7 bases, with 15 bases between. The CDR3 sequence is CASSEMVGLGNEQFF. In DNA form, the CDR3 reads TGTGCCAGCAGTGAAATGGTGGGATTGGGAAATGAGCAGTTCTTC.

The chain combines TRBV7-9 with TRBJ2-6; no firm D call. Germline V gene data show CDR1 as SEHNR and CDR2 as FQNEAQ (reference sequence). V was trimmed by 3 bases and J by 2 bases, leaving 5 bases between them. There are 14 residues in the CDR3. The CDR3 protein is CASSFSTGANVLTF. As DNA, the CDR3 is TGTGCCAGCAGCTTTTCGACTGGGGCCAACGTCCTGACTTTC.

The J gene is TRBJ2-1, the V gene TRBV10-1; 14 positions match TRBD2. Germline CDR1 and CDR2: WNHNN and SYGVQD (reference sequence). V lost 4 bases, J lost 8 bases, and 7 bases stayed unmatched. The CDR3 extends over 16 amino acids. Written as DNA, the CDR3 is TGCGCCAGCAGTGCACGACTAGCGGGGGGGGTGGATGAGCAGTTCTTC. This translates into CASSARLAGGVDEQFF.

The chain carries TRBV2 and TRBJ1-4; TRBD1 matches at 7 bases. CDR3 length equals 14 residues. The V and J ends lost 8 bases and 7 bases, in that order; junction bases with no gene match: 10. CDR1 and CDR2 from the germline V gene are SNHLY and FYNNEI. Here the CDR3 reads CASGRDRATEKLFF. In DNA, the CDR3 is TGTGCCAGCGGGCGGGACAGAGCGACTGAAAAACTGTTTTTT. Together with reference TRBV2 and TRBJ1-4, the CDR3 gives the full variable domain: EPEVTQTPSHQVTQMGQEVILRCVPISNHLYFYWYRQILGQKVEFLVSFYNNEISEKSEIFDDQFSVERPDGSNFTLKIRSTKLEDSAMYFCASGRDRATEKLFFGSGTQLSVL.

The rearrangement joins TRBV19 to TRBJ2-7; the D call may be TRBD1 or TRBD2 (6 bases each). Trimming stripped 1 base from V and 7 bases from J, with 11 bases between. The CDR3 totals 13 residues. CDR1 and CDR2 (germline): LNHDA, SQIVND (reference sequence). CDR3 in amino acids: CASSIVGGREQYV. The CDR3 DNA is TGTGCCAGTAGTATAGTGGGGGGCCGGGAGCAGTACGTC.

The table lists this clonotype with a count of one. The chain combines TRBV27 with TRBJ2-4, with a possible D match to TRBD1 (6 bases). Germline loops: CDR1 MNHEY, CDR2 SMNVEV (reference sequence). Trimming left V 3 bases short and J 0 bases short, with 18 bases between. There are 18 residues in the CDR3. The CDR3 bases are TGTGCCAGCAGTTTCCGGGGCCCAGGGACACTAGCCAAAAACATTCAGTACTTC. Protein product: CASSFRGPGTLAKNIQYF.

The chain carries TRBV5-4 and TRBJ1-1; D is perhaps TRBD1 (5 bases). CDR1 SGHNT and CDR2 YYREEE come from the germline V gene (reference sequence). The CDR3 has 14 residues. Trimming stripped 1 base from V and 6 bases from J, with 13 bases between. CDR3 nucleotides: TGTGCCAGCAGCTTGCGGGGAGGGGTCGCTGAAGCTTTCTTT. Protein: CASSLRGGVAEAFF.

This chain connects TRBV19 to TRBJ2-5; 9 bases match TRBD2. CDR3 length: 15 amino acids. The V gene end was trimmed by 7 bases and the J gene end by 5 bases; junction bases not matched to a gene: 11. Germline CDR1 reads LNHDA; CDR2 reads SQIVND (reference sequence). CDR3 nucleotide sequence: TGTGCCAGTACCCCGGGACTAGCCGCCGCCGAGACCCAGTACTTC. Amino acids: CASTPGLAAAETQYF.